The present T cell receptor (beta chain) was sequenced within a study of T cells after yellow fever vaccination. The CDR3 contains 14 residues. CDR1 is MDHEN, CDR2 SYDVKM, per germline. Trimming took 4 bases from V and 8 from J; bases not matched to a gene: 9. Findings of the study overall: Peaking faster, on day 5 versus 15, the secondary response was nonetheless weaker. Booster sampling recovered most clones from primary vaccination (roughly 96% CD4, roughly 90% CD8).

Ten or more counts support this clonotype. Its antigen is unidentified. TCR cDNA, made by 5'RACE template switching, carried an added universal primer site and UMIs. One entry per CDR3 protein results from TCRdb running MiXCR on the 5' RACE reads. Of just over 300,000 distinct CDR3 sequences listed, approximately 3.8% are singletons. The source of this sequence is a man aged 18 to 29 who received the YFV17D yellow fever vaccine. The rearrangement links TRBV28 to TRBJ2-3; 7 nucleotides agree with TRBD2. This material consisted of PBMCs, taken on the day of the yellow fever booster vaccination. The CDR3 is CASSSPGGGGTQYF. The CDR3 DNA sequence: TGTGCCAGCAGTTCACCTGGGGGGGGTGGTACGCAGTATTTT.